Listed below are T cell receptor beta chains from one sample, sequenced in a study of T cell responses to AZD1222 COVID-19 vaccine. Generated by immunoSEQ multiplex PCR, the TCRdb table keeps only in-frame clones and is missing some. In the table there are about 150,000 clones, around 87% of which are singletons. Sequencing used peripheral blood, obtained 28 days after the second AZD1222 dose. The receptors shown here come from an adult who received the AZD1222 COVID-19 vaccine. CDR3s include the opening cysteine and the closing phenylalanine or tryptophan. The D gene is left open where the match is weak. Expanded clones get a size class; other rows say once, few or many, or leave the size out.

TRBV7-2	TRBJ2-7	.	TRBD2	TGTGCCAGCAGCTTAAGGCTAGCGGGAGCCTACGAGCAGTACTTC	CASSLRLAGAYEQYF
TRBV28	TRBJ2-7	.	.	TGTGCCAGCAGTGGGAAAGGGAGGCCCTACGAGCAGTACTTC	CASSGKGRPYEQYF
TRBV28	TRBJ2-7	once	.	TGTGCCAGCAGTTTGGTCGGACGGCGAGGCGAGCAGTACTTC	CASSLVGRRGEQYF
TRBV6-6	TRBJ2-7	.	TRBD1	TGTGCCAGCACCCTCTCCGGGACAGGATTCTACGAGCAGTACTTC	CASTLSGTGFYEQYF
TRBV28	TRBJ2-5	.	.	TGTGCCAGCAGCACAGGACAAGAGACCCAGTACTTC	CASSTGQETQYF
TRBV6-5	TRBJ1-3	once	TRBD1	TGTGCCAGCAGTAAGTCCACAGGACAGGACACCATATATTTT	CASSKSTGQDTIYF
TRBV5-1	TRBJ2-7	.	TRBD1	TGCGCCAGCAGCCCGCGTTGGGACAGCTCCTACGAGCAGTACTTC	CASSPRWDSSYEQYF
TRBV7-2	TRBJ1-2	.	.	TGTGCCAGCAGCCCCCGACAGTATCCCAATGGCTACACCTTC	CASSPRQYPNGYTF
TRBV6-2/TRBV6-3	TRBJ2-3	.	TRBD2	TGTGCCAGCAGTTACGTAGCGGGGACAGATACGCAGTATTTT	CASSYVAGTDTQYF
TRBV9	TRBJ2-5	.	TRBD2	TGTGCCAGCAGCGTAGAGGCGGGAGGGCCAGAGACCCAGTACTTC	CASSVEAGGPETQYF
TRBV9	TRBJ1-1	.	.	TGTGCCAGCAGCGTAGGAAACAGGCCGAACACTGAAGCTTTCTTT	CASSVGNRPNTEAFF
TRBV14	TRBJ2-3	.	.	TGTGCCAGCAGCCAATTCCCGGGGGATACGCAGTATTTT	CASSQFPGDTQYF
TRBV11-2	TRBJ2-1	.	TRBD1	TGTGCCAGCAGCGTCAGGGGGATTCAGCAGTTCTTC	CASSVRGIQQFF
TRBV5-4	TRBJ2-7	.	.	TGTGCCAGCAGCTTGGCTAGCGCAAGCTCCTACGAGCAGTACTTC	CASSLASASSYEQYF
TRBV6-5	TRBJ1-3	.	.	TGTGCCAGTCAGCAAATAGCCGGGGCTGGAAACACCATATATTTT	CASQQIAGAGNTIYF
TRBV15	TRBJ2-1	.	.	TGTGCCACCAGCAGAGGATCTACCTACAATGAGCAGTTCTTC	CATSRGSTYNEQFF
TRBV7-2	TRBJ2-7	.	TRBD1	TGTGCCAGCAGCCATAGACAGGGCTCGGACGAGCAGTACTTC	CASSHRQGSDEQYF
TRBV24-1	TRBJ2-7	.	TRBD1	TGTGCCACCAGCAGGACAGGGAGTTACGAGCAGTACTTC	CATSRTGSYEQYF
TRBV6-2/TRBV6-3	TRBJ2-7	.	TRBD1	TGTGCCAGCAGTTACTCGGACAGGGATAACGACGAGCAGTACTTC	CASSYSDRDNDEQYF
TRBV29-1	TRBJ2-3	.	.	TGCAGGATAGCATTACGGGATACGCAGTATTTT	CRIALRDTQYF
TRBV28	TRBJ2-1	few	TRBD2	TGTGCCACCCTAGAAAGGACTAGCTTAGGAGGAGAGCAGTTCTTC	CATLERTSLGGEQFF
TRBV18	TRBJ1-4	.	.	TGTGCCAGCTCACCTACGTCCAGTTTTGATGAAAAACTGTTTTTT	CASSPTSSFDEKLFF
TRBV30	TRBJ2-1	once	.	TGTGCCTGGAGTGTACAAGTAGCCAGGGGGGGGAATGAGCAGTTCTTC	CAWSVQVARGGNEQFF
TRBV2	TRBJ2-3	.	.	TGTGCCAGCAGTGAAAAAGGAAACACAGATACGCAGTATTTT	CASSEKGNTDTQYF
TRBV27	TRBJ1-5	once	TRBD1	TGTGCCAGCAGAGACAGGGCCAATCAGCCCCAGCATTTT	CASRDRANQPQHF
TRBV18	TRBJ1-5	.	.	TGTGCCAGCTCACCAGAGACAATTAATCAGCCCCAGCATTTT	CASSPETINQPQHF
TRBV5-4	TRBJ1-1	.	TRBD1	TGTGCCAGCAGCCCGGGCGACAGGGCGACTGAAGCTTTCTTT	CASSPGDRATEAFF
TRBV28	TRBJ1-1	few	.	TGTGCCAGCAGTGGACCCTACAGGGTTGAAGCTTTCTTT	CASSGPYRVEAFF
TRBV19	TRBJ2-5	.	TRBD2	TGTGCCAGTAGTGGGACCGCAGCGGGAGAAGAGACCCAGTACTTC	CASSGTAAGEETQYF
TRBV11-2	TRBJ1-1	.	.	TGTGCCAGCAGCCGAATGTCCGGAGGAGGGGGTCCGGCTTTCTTT	CASSRMSGGGGPAFF
TRBV28	TRBJ1-1	.	TRBD1	TGTGCCAGCAGTTTAGGGACAGTCTTGTCGCACCCCCCGCCCCATTCTAACACTGAAGCTTTCTTT	CASSLGTVLSHPPPHSNTEAFF
TRBV30	TRBJ1-5	.	TRBD1	TGTGCCTGGAGTGGAGAGACAGGGATGAATCAGCCCCAGCATTTT	CAWSGETGMNQPQHF
TRBV2	TRBJ2-3	.	.	TGTGCCAGCAGCCCGGGGCTGGATACGCAGTATTTT	CASSPGLDTQYF
TRBV7-3	TRBJ2-1	.	TRBD2	TGTGCCAGCAGCCTCGGGACTAGTACCCAGTTCTTC	CASSLGTSTQFF
TRBV7-2	TRBJ2-5	.	TRBD2	TGTGCCAGCAGCCCAGGACTAGCAGGAACCTACCAAGAGACCCAGTACTTC	CASSPGLAGTYQETQYF
TRBV15	TRBJ1-2	.	.	TGTGCCACCAGCTCCGCCTCCCCCCTTAACTATGGCTACACCTTC	CATSSASPLNYGYTF
TRBV4-1	TRBJ2-2	.	TRBD1	TGCGCCAGCAGCCAAGGAAGACAGGGCGGCACCGGGGAGCTGTTTTTT	CASSQGRQGGTGELFF
TRBV28	TRBJ2-1	.	TRBD2	TGTGCCAGCAGGAAACTAGCGGGGTACAATGAGCAGTTCTTC	CASRKLAGYNEQFF
TRBV28	TRBJ2-7	few	.	TGTGCCAGCATAGGGCAGGGGAGTGGGACGGGGTACTACGAGCAGTACTTC	CASIGQGSGTGYYEQYF
TRBV5-6	TRBJ2-1	.	.	TGTGCCAGCAGCTTATACAATGAGCAGTTCTTC	CASSLYNEQFF
TRBV5-1	TRBJ1-1	.	TRBD1	TGCGCCAGCAGCGAGACAGGGACCACTGAAGCTTTCTTT	CASSETGTTEAFF
TRBV5-6	TRBJ1-5	.	TRBD1	TGTGCCAGCAGCTCGGGACAGGGCTATAGCAATCAGCCCCAGCATTTT	CASSSGQGYSNQPQHF
TRBV11-2	TRBJ2-7	.	.	TGTGCCAGCAGCTTAGATGGCTCCGGCTCCTACGAGCAGTACTTC	CASSLDGSGSYEQYF
TRBV4-3	TRBJ2-3	.	.	TGCGCCAGCAGCCAAGTCGTAGGGTCAGATACGCAGTATTTT	CASSQVVGSDTQYF
TRBV27	TRBJ2-1	.	TRBD2	TGTGCCAGTCAGACTAGCGGGAGTTATGAGCAGTTCTTC	CASQTSGSYEQFF
TRBV5-1	TRBJ2-1	.	TRBD2	TGCGCCAGCAGCAACTACCCAGCGGGAGTTTCCTACAATGAGCAGTTCTTC	CASSNYPAGVSYNEQFF
TRBV28	TRBJ1-5	once	.	TGTGCCAGTCGCGGAGGCTCGGGAGGCAATCAGCCCCAGCATTTT	CASRGGSGGNQPQHF
TRBV25-1	TRBJ1-3	.	.	TGTGCCAGCAGTCGGACCGGCTCTGGAAACACCATATATTTT	CASSRTGSGNTIYF
TRBV4-1	TRBJ2-1	.	TRBD2	TGCGCCAGCAGCCAGCGACTAGCGGGAGGTACCTACAATGAGCAGTTCTTC	CASSQRLAGGTYNEQFF
TRBV7-8	TRBJ2-1	.	.	TGTGCCAGCAGCCCTCGGGGTTATGAGCAGTTCTTC	CASSPRGYEQFF
TRBV24-1	TRBJ2-7	.	TRBD2	TGTGCCACCAGTGCCCCTCGGGGTAGCGGGAGTGGGTCCTACGAGCAGTACTTC	CATSAPRGSGSGSYEQYF
TRBV3-1/TRBV3-2	TRBJ2-2	.	.	TGTGCCAGCAGCCATGGGACCGGGGAGCTGTTTTTT	CASSHGTGELFF
TRBV5-1	TRBJ2-7	.	.	TGCGCCAGCAGCAGGGACCGCAGCTCCTACGAGCAGTACTTC	CASSRDRSSYEQYF
TRBV11-2	TRBJ2-3	.	.	TGTGCCAGCAGCCCGACAGATACGCAGTATTTT	CASSPTDTQYF